Below are 8 T cell receptor beta chains sequenced from a single sample in a study of vaccination and CD4 T cells after COVID-19. Treatment denoted: approximately 9-day PBMC culture with coronavirus spike peptide pools or control peptides (ViraFEST assay). The unexposed donor provided CD4+ T cells, which were taken before the COVID-19 pandemic (2011-2018). Once obtained from cultured CD4+ T cells, the DNA was sequenced using the Oncomine TCR Beta short-read assay. Genomic DNA was drawn out of CD4+ T cells grown in culture. Via MiXCR, TCRdb re-called the PCR reads, giving one row per CDR3 protein. The data show some 9,700 distinct CDR3 sequences, approximately 35% seen once. These receptors have no identified antigens. The sequenced sample was CD4+ T cells from blood, cultured in vitro. These receptors were obtained from a human donor in good health.

The chain has TRBV5-1 and TRBJ2-3; D not certain. There are 15 residues in the CDR3. Trimming removed 4 bases at V and 2 bases at J, with 14 bases between. The V gene's germline CDR1 is SGHRS and CDR2 YFSETQ. DNA for the CDR3: TGCGCCAGCAGCCCCCAAACGGGTTACACAGATACGCAGTATTTT. Translated: CASSPQTGYTDTQYF. Looking up the rest from reference TRBV5-1 and TRBJ2-3 gives the full variable domain: KAGVTQTPRYLIKTRGQQVTLSCSPISGHRSVSWYQQTPGQGLQFLFEYFSETQRNKGNFPGRFSGRQFSNSRSEMNVSTLELGDSALYLCASSPQTGYTDTQYFGPGTRLTVL.

This clonotype is labeled as medium-sized (0.01 to 0.1%). The chain recombines TRBV14 with TRBJ2-7, with a weak D call TRBD2 (5 bases). Germline lookup yields CDR1 SGHDN and CDR2 FVKESK. The CDR3 is 13 amino acids. The V and J ends lost 0 bases and 6 bases respectively, with 9 bases between them. CDR3 loop: CASSQDLAGEQYF. CDR3 sequence (DNA): TGTGCCAGCAGCCAAGATCTCGCGGGCGAGCAGTACTTC.

This clonotype was seen a few times. The rearrangement links TRBV7-8 to TRBJ2-3, with a tentative D call TRBD1 (5 bases). The germline V gene encodes CDR1 SGHVS and CDR2 FQNEAQ. Trimming pared 4 bases from V and 5 bases from J, leaving 10 bases between. This CDR3 comprises 13 residues. The CDR3 spells CASSSLQGDTQYF. The DNA of the CDR3 is TGTGCCAGCAGCTCCCTCCAGGGAGATACGCAGTATTTT.

The sample holds one count of this clonotype. J is TRBJ1-4 and V is TRBV4-1; D unclear. Germline assignment: CDR1 MGHRA and CDR2 YSYEKL. The CDR3 sequence is 12 residues long. V was pared by 5 bases and J by 6 bases, with 7 bases between. The CDR3 loop reads CASSKPYEKLFF. In DNA, the CDR3 is TGCGCCAGCAGCAAACCCTATGAAAAACTGTTTTTT.

The chain couples TRBV19 to TRBJ1-1, with 7 bases identical to TRBD1. CDR3 length equals 15 residues. Germline CDR1 and CDR2: LNHDA and SQIVND (reference sequence). Trimming removed 4 bases from V and 5 bases from J; junction bases left unmatched: 10. CDR3 sequence: CASSTRQGQETEAFF. The CDR3 DNA follows: TGTGCCAGTAGTACTAGACAGGGTCAGGAAACTGAAGCTTTCTTT. Full variable domain (remainder filled in from reference TRBV19 and TRBJ1-1): DGGITQSPKYLFRKEGQNVTLSCEQNLNHDAMYWYRQDPGQGLRLIYYSQIVNDFQKGDIAEGYSVSREKKESFPLTVTSAQKNPTAFYLCASSTRQGQETEAFFGQGTRLTVV.

V is TRBV9 and J is TRBJ2-3; unclear D gene. The CDR3 runs to 12 residues. The ends were cut back, 4 bases at V and 2 bases at J, with 5 bases in the middle. The germline CDR1 and CDR2 sequences are SGDLS and YYNGEE. CDR3 nucleotide sequence: TGTGCCAGCAGCTCCATCACAGATACGCAGTATTTT. Its protein is CASSSITDTQYF.

The genes are TRBV7-3 and TRBJ2-1, with TRBD2 matching 7 bases. CDR1 and CDR2 (germline): SGHTA, FQGTGA. The CDR3 is 15 residues long. Germline trimming cut 0 bases from V and 3 bases from J; bases unmatched to any gene: 2. CDR3 sequence (DNA): TGTGCCAGCAGCTTAACCCTAGCGGTCTACAATGAGCAGTTCTTC. Translated: CASSLTLAVYNEQFF.

This clonotype was found a few times. This rearrangement joins TRBV2 to TRBJ2-7; 10 nucleotides agree with TRBD1. CDR1 SNHLY and CDR2 FYNNEI come from the germline V gene. V was pared by 8 bases and J by 5 bases, with 3 bases of the junction left unmatched. The CDR3 spans 12 residues. In DNA, the CDR3 is TGTGCCAGCCGGGACAGGGGCGACGAGCAGTACTTC. This sequence encodes CASRDRGDEQYF.